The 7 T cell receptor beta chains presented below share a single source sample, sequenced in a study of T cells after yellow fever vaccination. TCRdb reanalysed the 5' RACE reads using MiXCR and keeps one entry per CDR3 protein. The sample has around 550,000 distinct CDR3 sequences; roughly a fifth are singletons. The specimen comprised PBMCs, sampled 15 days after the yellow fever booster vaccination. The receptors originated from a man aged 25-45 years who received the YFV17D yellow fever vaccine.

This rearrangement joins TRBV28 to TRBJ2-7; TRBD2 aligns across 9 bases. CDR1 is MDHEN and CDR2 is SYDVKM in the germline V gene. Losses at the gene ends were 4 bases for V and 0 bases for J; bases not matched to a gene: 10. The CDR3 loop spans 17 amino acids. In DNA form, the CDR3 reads TGTGCCAGCAGTTCCCTCCTGATTAGCGGGAGCTCCTACGAGCAGTACTTC. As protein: CASSSLLISGSSYEQYF.

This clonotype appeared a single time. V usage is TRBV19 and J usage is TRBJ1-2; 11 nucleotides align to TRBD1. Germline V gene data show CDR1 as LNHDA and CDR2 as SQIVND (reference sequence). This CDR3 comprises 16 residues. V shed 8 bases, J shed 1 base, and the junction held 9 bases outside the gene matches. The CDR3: CASQDGQGAYNYGYTF. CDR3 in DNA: TGTGCCAGTCAAGACGGACAGGGGGCATATAACTATGGCTACACCTTC.

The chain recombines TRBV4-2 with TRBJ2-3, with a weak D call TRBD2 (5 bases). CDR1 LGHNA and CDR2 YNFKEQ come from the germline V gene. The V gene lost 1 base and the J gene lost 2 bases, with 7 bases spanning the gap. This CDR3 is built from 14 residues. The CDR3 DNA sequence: TGTGCCAGCAGCCAAGTAGACTACACAGATACGCAGTATTTT. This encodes CASSQVDYTDTQYF.

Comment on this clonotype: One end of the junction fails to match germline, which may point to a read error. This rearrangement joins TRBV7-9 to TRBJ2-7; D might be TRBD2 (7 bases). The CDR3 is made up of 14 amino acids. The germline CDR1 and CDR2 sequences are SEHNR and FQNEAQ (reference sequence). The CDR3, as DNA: TGTGCCAGCAGTCGGGGGGCTAGCTCCTACCAGCAGTACTTC. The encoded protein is CASSRGASSYQQYF.

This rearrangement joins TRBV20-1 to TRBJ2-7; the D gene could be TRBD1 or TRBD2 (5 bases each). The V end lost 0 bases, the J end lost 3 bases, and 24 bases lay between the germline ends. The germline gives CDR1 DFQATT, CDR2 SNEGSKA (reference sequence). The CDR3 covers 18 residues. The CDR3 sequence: CSARDSLLAGAPLYEQYF. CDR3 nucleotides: TGCAGTGCTAGAGATTCACTCTTAGCCGGGGCCCCCCTCTACGAGCAGTACTTC.

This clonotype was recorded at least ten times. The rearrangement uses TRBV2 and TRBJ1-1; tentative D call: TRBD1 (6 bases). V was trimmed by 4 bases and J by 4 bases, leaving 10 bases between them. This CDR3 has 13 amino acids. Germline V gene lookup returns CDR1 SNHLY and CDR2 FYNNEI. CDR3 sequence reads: CASSGWGLTEAFF. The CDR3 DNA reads TGTGCCAGCAGTGGGTGGGGGCTCACTGAAGCTTTCTTT.

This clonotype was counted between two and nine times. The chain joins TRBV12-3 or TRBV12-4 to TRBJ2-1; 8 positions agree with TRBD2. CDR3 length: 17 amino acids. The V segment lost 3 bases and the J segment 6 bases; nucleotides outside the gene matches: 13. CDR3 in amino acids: CASSFWGSGSGGNEQFF. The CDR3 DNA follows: TGTGCCAGCAGTTTCTGGGGGAGCGGGAGTGGAGGCAATGAGCAGTTCTTC.